Each of the 13 T cell receptor beta chains below was sequenced from the same sample in a study of cytomegalovirus exposure and HLA in healthy donors. Vbeta (60) and Jbeta (13) primers were used in the PCR. Some clones are missing from TCRdb's copy, which holds only in-frame ones; the method was immunoSEQ multiplex PCR. The data contain 110,000 or so clones, roughly 80% of them singletons. Sequencing used PBMCs. Source of these receptors: a young woman in good health and CMV-seronegative.

This clone appeared a single time. The chain links TRBV5-1 to TRBJ1-4, with D possibly matching TRBD1 (5 bases). The CDR3 has 17 residues. V was trimmed by 6 bases and J by 7 bases, leaving 25 bases between them. Germline values: CDR1 SGHRS, CDR2 YFSETQ. This CDR3 is CASTPLGGSVLSEKLFF. Written as DNA, the CDR3 is TGCGCCAGCACCCCCCTGGGGGGGTCGGTGCTCTCTGAAAAACTGTTTTTT.

The genes are TRBV7-2 and TRBJ1-2, with D unresolved. Germline CDR1 is SGHTA and CDR2 is FQGNSA. This CDR3 spans 15 amino acids. Trimming took off 0 bases at V and 3 bases at J, with 11 bases between the two ends. The CDR3 here is CASSLAVGLYYGYTF. The CDR3 DNA reads TGTGCCAGCAGCTTAGCTGTCGGTTTGTACTATGGCTACACCTTC.

The chain uses TRBV7-2 and TRBJ1-1; D is undetermined. The length of the CDR3 is 13 residues. The V end was cut by 3 bases, the J end by 3 bases, with 8 bases between. From germline, CDR1 is SGHTA and CDR2 FQGNSA. Here the CDR3 reads CASSFSADTEAFF. For the CDR3, the DNA is TGTGCCAGCAGCTTCAGCGCGGACACTGAAGCTTTCTTT.

The chain is built from TRBV4-1 and TRBJ2-7; tentative D call: TRBD2 (7 bases). V was shortened by 4 bases and J by 3 bases, with 16 bases between the two germline ends. CDR1 is MGHRA and CDR2 is YSYEKL in the germline V gene. The CDR3 totals 15 residues. CDR3 DNA sequence: TGCGCCAGCAGCCTGTTAGGGGGAGGGGACTACGAGCAGTACTTC. Translating gives CASSLLGGGDYEQYF.

This chain connects TRBV6-1 to TRBJ1-6, with 10 bases lining up with TRBD1. This CDR3 comprises 14 residues. The V gene's germline CDR1 is MNHNS and CDR2 SASEGT. The junction had 0 bases not matched to a gene; V was cut back by 0 bases and J by 10 bases. The CDR3 nucleotides read TGTGCCAGCAGTGAAGCGACAGGGGGCTCACCCCTCCACTTT. This codes for CASSEATGGSPLHF.

This chain uses TRBV27 with TRBJ2-1, with D maybe TRBD2 (5 bases). The CDR3 spans 15 residues. Deletions cut 9 bases from V and 9 bases from J, with 24 bases between. Germline CDR1 and CDR2: MNHEY and SMNVEV (reference sequence). CDR3 DNA sequence: TGTGCCAGTTTCCCCCCGGGCCCTAAAGAGGGTGAGCAGTTCTTC. Its translation is CASFPPGPKEGEQFF.

CDR3 DNA: TGCGCCAGCAGCTTGGTAGGCCCAGGGTCCTACGAGCAGTACTTC. Its protein is CASSLVGPGSYEQYF. V usage is TRBV5-1 and J usage is TRBJ2-7; the D gene is possibly TRBD1 (5 bases). The V end lost 0 bases, the J end lost 1 base, and 11 bases lay between the germline ends. This CDR3 has 15 residues. The germline CDR1 and CDR2 sequences are SGHRS and YFSETQ.

This clone came up once. This chain joins TRBV30 and TRBJ2-3; the match to TRBD1 covers 8 bases. Germline V gene sequence: CDR1 GTSNPN, CDR2 SVGIG (reference sequence). The CDR3 runs to 18 residues. J was trimmed by 3 bases and V by 4 bases; bases with no gene match: 18. The CDR3 region has the DNA TGTGCCTGGACAGGGGGCGGGTTGTCTTTTTCTGTGACAGATACGCAGTATTTT. Its translation is CAWTGGGLSFSVTDTQYF.

The genes are TRBV27 and TRBJ2-7; TRBD2 aligns across 9 bases. Germline V gives CDR1 MNHEY, CDR2 SMNVEV (reference sequence). Trimming at V came to 5 bases and at J to 2 bases, leaving 4 bases not matched to a gene. This CDR3 spans 14 amino acids. CDR3 sequence reads: CASSILAGAYEQYF. The CDR3 bases are TGTGCCAGCAGTATTTTAGCGGGAGCCTACGAGCAGTACTTC.

In DNA form, the CDR3 reads TGTGCCAGCAGCGTAGATTTACTAGCGGGGGACACAGATACGCAGTATTTT. Encoded protein: CASSVDLLAGDTDTQYF. This chain connects TRBV9 to TRBJ2-3, with 11 nucleotides matching TRBD2. Germline CDR1 reads SGDLS; CDR2 reads YYNGEE. The trim removed 0 bases at V and 2 bases at J, leaving 5 bases unmatched. CDR3 size: 17 residues.

The table lists this clone with a few counts. This chain joins TRBV6-6 and TRBJ2-1; no clear D. V gave up 6 bases and J gave up 12 bases, with 15 bases separating them. Germline lookup yields CDR1 MNHNY and CDR2 SVGAGI (reference sequence). CDR3 size: 12 residues. This CDR3 reads CASRGPAWAQFF. The CDR3 DNA reads TGTGCCAGCAGGGGCCCCGCCTGGGCGCAGTTCTTC.

V and J are TRBV9 and TRBJ1-4, with TRBD1 matching 7 bases. The CDR3 loop spans 16 amino acids. Germline V gene lookup returns CDR1 SGDLS and CDR2 YYNGEE. V was pared by 2 bases and J by 4 bases, with 8 bases of the junction left unmatched. Here the CDR3 DNA reads TGTGCCAGCAGCGTTTTCCCGGGACAGCTTAATGAAAAACTGTTTTTT. Protein product: CASSVFPGQLNEKLFF.

This rearrangement joins TRBV4-3 to TRBJ2-5; 7 bases match TRBD1. The J call may be wrong; the DNA end is better matched by TRBJ2-7. Germline CDR1 LGHNA, CDR2 YSLEER. The CDR3 is made up of 14 amino acids. DNA of the CDR3: TGCGCCAGCAGCCAACGGCAGGGGGCCTACGAGCAGTACTTC. This gives the protein CASSQRQGAYEQYF.